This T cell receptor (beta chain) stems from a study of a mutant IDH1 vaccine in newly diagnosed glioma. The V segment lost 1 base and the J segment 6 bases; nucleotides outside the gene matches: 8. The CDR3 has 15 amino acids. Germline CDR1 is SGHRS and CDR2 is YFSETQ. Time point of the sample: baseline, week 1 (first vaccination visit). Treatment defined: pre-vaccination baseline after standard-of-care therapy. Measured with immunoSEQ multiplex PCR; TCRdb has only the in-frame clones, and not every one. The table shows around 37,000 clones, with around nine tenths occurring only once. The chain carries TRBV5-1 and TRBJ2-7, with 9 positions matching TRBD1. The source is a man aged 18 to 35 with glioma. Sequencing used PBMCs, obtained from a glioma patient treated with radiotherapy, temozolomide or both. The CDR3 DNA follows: TGCGCCAGCAGCTTGTCGGGACAGGGTTTTCGCGAGCAGTACTTC. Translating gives CASSLSGQGFREQYF.